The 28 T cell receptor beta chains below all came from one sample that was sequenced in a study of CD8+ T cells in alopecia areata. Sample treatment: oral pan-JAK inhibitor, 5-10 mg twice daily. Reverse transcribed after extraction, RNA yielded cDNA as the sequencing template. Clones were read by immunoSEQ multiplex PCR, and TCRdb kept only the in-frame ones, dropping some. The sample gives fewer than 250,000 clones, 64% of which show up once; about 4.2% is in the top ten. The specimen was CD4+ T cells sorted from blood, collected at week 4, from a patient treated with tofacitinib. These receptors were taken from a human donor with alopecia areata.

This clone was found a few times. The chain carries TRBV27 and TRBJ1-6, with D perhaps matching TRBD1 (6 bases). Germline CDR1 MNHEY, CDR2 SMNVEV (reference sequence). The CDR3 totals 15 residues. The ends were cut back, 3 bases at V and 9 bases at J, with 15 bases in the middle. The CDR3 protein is CASSFRGARGSPLHF. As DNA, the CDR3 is TGTGCCAGCAGTTTTCGGGGGGCGCGCGGTTCACCCCTCCACTTT.

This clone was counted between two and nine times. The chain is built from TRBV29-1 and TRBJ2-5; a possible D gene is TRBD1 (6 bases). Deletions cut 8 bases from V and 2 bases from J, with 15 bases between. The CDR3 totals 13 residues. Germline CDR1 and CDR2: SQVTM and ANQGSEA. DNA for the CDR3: TGCAGCATCTACGGACAGCTACAAGAGACCCAGTACTTC. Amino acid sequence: CSIYGQLQETQYF.

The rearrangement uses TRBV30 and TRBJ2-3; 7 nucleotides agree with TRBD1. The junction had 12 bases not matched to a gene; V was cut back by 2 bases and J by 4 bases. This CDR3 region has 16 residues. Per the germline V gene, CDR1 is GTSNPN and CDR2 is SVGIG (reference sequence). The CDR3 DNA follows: TGTGCCTGGAGTCCGAACACAGGGGCGGTCGCAGATACGCAGTATTTT. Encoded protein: CAWSPNTGAVADTQYF.

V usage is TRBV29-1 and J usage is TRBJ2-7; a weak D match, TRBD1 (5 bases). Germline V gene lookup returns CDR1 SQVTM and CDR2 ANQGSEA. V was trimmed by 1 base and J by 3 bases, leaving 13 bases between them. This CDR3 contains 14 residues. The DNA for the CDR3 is TGCAGCGTTGAAGTCCCAGGGTTGCGCTACGAGCAGTACTTC. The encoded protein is CSVEVPGLRYEQYF.

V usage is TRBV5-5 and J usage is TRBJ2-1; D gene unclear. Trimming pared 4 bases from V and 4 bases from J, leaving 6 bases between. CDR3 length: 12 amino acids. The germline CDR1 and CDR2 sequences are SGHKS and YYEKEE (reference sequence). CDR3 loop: CASSRVYNEQFF. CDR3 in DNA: TGTGCCAGCAGCCGCGTTTACAATGAGCAGTTCTTC.

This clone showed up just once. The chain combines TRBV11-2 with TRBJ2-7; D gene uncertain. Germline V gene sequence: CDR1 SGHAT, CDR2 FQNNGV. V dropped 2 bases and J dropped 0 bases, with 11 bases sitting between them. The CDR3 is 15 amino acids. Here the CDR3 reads CASSLRLVSSYEQYF. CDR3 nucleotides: TGTGCCAGCAGCTTACGGCTGGTCAGCTCCTACGAGCAGTACTTC.

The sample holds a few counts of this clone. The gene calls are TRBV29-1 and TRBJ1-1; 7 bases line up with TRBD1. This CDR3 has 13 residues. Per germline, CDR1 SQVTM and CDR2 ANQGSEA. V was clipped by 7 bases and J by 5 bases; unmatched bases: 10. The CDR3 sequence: CSAPTGLGTEAFF. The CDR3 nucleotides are TGCAGCGCCCCGACAGGGTTAGGAACTGAAGCTTTCTTT.

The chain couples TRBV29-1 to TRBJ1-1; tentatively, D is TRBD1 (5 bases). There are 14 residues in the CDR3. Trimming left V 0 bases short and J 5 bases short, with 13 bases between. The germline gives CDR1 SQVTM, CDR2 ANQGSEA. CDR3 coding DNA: TGCAGCGTTGAAGATCCGAGCTGGGGGACTGAAGCTTTCTTT. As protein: CSVEDPSWGTEAFF.

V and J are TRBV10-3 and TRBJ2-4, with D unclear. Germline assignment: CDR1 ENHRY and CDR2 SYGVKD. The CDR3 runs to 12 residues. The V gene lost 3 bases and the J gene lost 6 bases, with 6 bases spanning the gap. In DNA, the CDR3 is TGTGCCATCAGTGACGGCCGAAACATTCAGTACTTC. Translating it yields CAISDGRNIQYF.

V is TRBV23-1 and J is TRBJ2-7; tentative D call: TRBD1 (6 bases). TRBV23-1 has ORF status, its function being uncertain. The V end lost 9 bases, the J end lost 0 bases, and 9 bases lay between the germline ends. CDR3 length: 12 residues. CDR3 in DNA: TGCGCCAGGAGGGGGAGCTCCTACGAGCAGTACTTC. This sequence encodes CARRGSSYEQYF.

The CDR3 sequence is CASSPGQSSYNEQFF. In DNA form, the CDR3 reads TGTGCCAGCAGCCCGGGACAGAGCTCCTACAATGAGCAGTTCTTC. V usage is TRBV5-4 and J usage is TRBJ2-1, with 7 bases identical to TRBD1. V was clipped by 4 bases and J by 0 bases; unmatched bases: 4. CDR1 is SGHNT and CDR2 is YYREEE in the germline V gene (reference sequence). This CDR3 is built from 15 residues.

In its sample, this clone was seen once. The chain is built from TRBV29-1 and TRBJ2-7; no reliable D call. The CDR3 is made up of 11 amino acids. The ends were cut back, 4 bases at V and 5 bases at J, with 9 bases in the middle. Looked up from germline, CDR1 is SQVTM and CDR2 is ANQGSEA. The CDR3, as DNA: TGCAGCGTTGGGGTTGGAAACGAGCAGTACTTC. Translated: CSVGVGNEQYF.

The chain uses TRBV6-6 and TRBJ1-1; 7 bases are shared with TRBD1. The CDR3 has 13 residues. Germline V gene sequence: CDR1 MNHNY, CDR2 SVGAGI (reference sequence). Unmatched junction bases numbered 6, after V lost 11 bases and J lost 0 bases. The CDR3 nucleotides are TGTGCCGGGAACAGGGGAATGAACACTGAAGCTTTCTTT. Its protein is CAGNRGMNTEAFF.

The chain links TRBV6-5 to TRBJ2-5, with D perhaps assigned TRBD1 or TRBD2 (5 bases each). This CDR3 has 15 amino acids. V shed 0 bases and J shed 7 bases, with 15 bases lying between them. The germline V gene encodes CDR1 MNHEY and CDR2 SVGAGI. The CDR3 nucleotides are TGTGCCAGCAGTTACTCGGCCAGGGACGTTGGGACCCAGTACTTC. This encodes CASSYSARDVGTQYF.

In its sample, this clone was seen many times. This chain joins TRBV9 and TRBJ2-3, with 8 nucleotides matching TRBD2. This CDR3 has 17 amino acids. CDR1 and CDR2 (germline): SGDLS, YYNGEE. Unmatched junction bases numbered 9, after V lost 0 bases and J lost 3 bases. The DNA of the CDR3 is TGTGCCAGCAGCGTAGCTAACAACGGCGGGGGGACAGATACGCAGTATTTT. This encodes CASSVANNGGGTDTQYF.

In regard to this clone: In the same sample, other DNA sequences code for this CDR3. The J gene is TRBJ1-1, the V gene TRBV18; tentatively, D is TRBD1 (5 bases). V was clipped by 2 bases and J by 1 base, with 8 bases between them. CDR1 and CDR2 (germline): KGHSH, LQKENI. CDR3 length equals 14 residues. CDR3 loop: CASSPGTENTEAFF. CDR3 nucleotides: TGTGCCAGCTCACCAGGGACGGAGAACACTGAAGCTTTCTTT.

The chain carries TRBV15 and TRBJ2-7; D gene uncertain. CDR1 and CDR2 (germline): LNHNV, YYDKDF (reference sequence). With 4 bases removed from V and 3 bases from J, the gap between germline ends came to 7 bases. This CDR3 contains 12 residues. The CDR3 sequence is CATSNPGYEQYF. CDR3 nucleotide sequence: TGTGCCACCAGCAACCCGGGCTACGAGCAGTACTTC.

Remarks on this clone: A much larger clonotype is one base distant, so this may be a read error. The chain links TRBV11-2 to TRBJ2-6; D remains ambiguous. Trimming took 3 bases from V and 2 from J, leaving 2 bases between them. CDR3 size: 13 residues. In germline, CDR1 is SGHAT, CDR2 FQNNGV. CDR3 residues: CASSFAGANVLTF. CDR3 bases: TGTGCCAGCAGCTTCGCTGGGGCCAACGTCCTGACTTTC.

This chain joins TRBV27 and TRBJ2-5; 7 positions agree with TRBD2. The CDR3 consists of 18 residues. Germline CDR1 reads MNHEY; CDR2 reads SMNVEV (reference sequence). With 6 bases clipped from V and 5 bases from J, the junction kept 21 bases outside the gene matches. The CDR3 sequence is CASSLTPGAGSYGETQYF. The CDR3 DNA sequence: TGTGCCAGCAGCCTTACCCCAGGAGCGGGGTCCTATGGGGAGACCCAGTACTTC.

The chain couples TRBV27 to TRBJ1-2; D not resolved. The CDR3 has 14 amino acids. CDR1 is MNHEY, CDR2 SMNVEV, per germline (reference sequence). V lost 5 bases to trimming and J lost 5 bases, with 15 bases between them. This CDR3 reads CASSSLGSIYGYTF. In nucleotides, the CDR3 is TGTGCCAGCAGTAGCCTTGGTAGTATTTATGGCTACACCTTC.

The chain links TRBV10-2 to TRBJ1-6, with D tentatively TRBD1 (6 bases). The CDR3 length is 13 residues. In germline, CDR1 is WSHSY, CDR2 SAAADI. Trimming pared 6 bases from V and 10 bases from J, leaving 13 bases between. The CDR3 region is CASREQGGSPLHF. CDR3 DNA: TGCGCCAGCAGGGAACAGGGAGGCTCACCCCTCCACTTT.

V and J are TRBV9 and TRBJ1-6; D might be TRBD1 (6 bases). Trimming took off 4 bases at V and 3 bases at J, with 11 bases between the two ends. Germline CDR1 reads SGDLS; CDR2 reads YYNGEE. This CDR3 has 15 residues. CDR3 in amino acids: CASSPTDSYNSPLHF. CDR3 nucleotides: TGTGCCAGCAGCCCTACGGACAGCTATAATTCACCCCTCCACTTT.

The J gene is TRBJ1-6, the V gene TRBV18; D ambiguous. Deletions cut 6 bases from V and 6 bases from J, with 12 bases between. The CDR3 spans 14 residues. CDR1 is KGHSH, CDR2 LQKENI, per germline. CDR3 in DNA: TGTGCCAGCTCTCCCTCTACTCCTAATTCACCCCTCCACTTT. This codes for CASSPSTPNSPLHF.

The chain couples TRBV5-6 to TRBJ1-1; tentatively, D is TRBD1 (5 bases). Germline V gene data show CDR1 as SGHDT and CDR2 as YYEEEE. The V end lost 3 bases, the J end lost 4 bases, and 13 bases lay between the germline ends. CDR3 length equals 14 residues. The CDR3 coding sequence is TGTGCCAGCAGCTGGGGACGGGGTGGCACTGAAGCTTTCTTT. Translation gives CASSWGRGGTEAFF. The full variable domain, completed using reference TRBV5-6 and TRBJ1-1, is DAGVTQSPTHLIKTRGQQVTLRCSPKSGHDTVSWYQQALGQGPQFIFQYYEEEERQRGNFPDRFSGHQFPNYSSELNVNALLLGDSALYLCASSWGRGGTEAFFGQGTRLTVV.

As DNA, the CDR3 is TGTGCCTGGAGTGTGGGGTATGGCCGCACCTTC. It encodes CAWSVGYGRTF. The rearrangement links TRBV30 to TRBJ1-2, with no clear D. Germline CDR1 reads GTSNPN; CDR2 reads SVGIG (reference sequence). The CDR3 sequence is 11 residues long. Trimming took off 0 bases at V and 13 bases at J, with 12 bases between the two ends.

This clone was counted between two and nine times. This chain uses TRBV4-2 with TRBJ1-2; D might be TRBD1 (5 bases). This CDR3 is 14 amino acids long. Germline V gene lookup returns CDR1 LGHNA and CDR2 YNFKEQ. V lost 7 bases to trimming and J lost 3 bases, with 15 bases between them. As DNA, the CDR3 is TGTGCCAGCAAAGGCCTAGCAGGGTACTATGGCTACACCTTC. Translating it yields CASKGLAGYYGYTF.

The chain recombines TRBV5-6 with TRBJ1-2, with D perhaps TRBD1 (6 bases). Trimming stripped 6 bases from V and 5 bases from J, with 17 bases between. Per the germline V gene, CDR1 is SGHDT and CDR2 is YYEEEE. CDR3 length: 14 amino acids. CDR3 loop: CASNHGQMGYGYTF. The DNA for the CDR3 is TGTGCCAGCAACCATGGACAGATGGGTTATGGCTACACCTTC.

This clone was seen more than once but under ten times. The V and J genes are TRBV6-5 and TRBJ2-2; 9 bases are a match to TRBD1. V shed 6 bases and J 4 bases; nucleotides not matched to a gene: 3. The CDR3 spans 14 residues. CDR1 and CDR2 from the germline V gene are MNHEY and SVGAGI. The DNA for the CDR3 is TGTGCCAGCAGGGGGACAGGGAGCACCGGGGAGCTGTTTTTT. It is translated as CASRGTGSTGELFF.